The 15 T cell receptor beta chains below were found in one sample sequenced in a study of T cell responses to AZD1222 COVID-19 vaccine. Clones were read by immunoSEQ multiplex PCR, and TCRdb kept only the in-frame ones, dropping some. This sample has more than 85,000 clones, with about 80% found just once. The starting material was peripheral blood, obtained on day 0 of AZD1222 vaccination. The receptors were gathered from an adult in good health.

This clone appeared once. The CDR3 protein is CASGTGNSPLHF. The CDR3 region has the DNA TGTGCCAGTGGAACAGGGAATTCACCCCTCCACTTT. The chain combines TRBV19 with TRBJ1-6; tentative D call: TRBD1 (6 bases). Looked up from germline, CDR1 is LNHDA and CDR2 is SQIVND (reference sequence). CDR3 length: 12 residues. V lost 8 bases and J lost 7, with 9 bases in between.

The V and J genes are TRBV2 and TRBJ2-7; the D gene is possibly TRBD2 (5 bases). Germline V gives CDR1 SNHLY, CDR2 FYNNEI. The germline V and J ends were trimmed by 7 bases and 2 bases, with 18 bases remaining between them. This CDR3 is built from 15 residues. The CDR3 DNA is TGTGCCAGCACCCCCGTTCGGAGCGGTGCCTACGAGCAGTACTTC. Its translation: CASTPVRSGAYEQYF. The complete variable domain, with remaining parts taken from reference TRBV2 and TRBJ2-7, reads EPEVTQTPSHQVTQMGQEVILRCVPISNHLYFYWYRQILGQKVEFLVSFYNNEISEKSEIFDDQFSVERPDGSNFTLKIRSTKLEDSAMYFCASTPVRSGAYEQYFGPGTRLTVT.

The gene calls are TRBV5-4 and TRBJ2-1; 7 bases agree with TRBD2. Looked up from germline, CDR1 is SGHNT and CDR2 is YYREEE (reference sequence). Losses at the gene ends were 3 bases for V and 5 bases for J; bases not matched to a gene: 8. This CDR3 region has 15 residues. CDR3 nucleotides: TGTGCCAGCAGCTGGGGGTCGGGGAGGGACAATGAGCAGTTCTTC. Its translation: CASSWGSGRDNEQFF.

The V call is TRBV27, the J call TRBJ2-1; possibly TRBD2 for D (6 bases). Looked up from germline, CDR1 is MNHEY and CDR2 is SMNVEV (reference sequence). Trimming cost V 4 bases and J 8 bases, with 18 bases left between them. The CDR3 extends over 15 amino acids. CDR3 loop: CASSSRLVSADEQFF. In nucleotides, the CDR3 is TGTGCCAGCAGTTCCCGACTAGTTTCCGCGGATGAGCAGTTCTTC.

The chain uses TRBV7-9 and TRBJ1-2, with no clear D. Between the trimmed V and J ends, which lost 1 base and 7 bases, there was a span of 13 bases. From germline, CDR1 is SEHNR and CDR2 FQNEAQ (reference sequence). This CDR3 comprises 14 residues. The CDR3 reads CASSLEASVFGYTF. The CDR3 DNA reads as TGTGCCAGCAGCTTAGAGGCCAGCGTGTTTGGCTACACCTTC.

The V call is TRBV7-2, the J call TRBJ2-1, with D tentatively TRBD1 (5 bases). With 7 bases removed from V and 4 bases from J, the gap between germline ends came to 14 bases. This CDR3 region has 14 residues. Germline CDR1 and CDR2: SGHTA and FQGNSA. The CDR3 loop is CASNFLGAYNEQFF. CDR3 nucleotides: TGTGCCAGCAACTTCCTAGGGGCTTACAATGAGCAGTTCTTC.

This sequence joins TRBV11-2 and TRBJ1-2; 7 bases map to TRBD1. From germline, CDR1 is SGHAT and CDR2 FQNNGV. The V segment lost 2 bases and the J segment 4 bases; nucleotides outside the gene matches: 4. The CDR3 totals 14 residues. As DNA, the CDR3 is TGTGCCAGCAGCTTAAGAAGGGACAGCTATGGCTACACCTTC. Amino acids: CASSLRRDSYGYTF.

The table lists this clone with a count of one. V usage is TRBV6-5 and J usage is TRBJ1-4; D is ambiguous. Germline V gene data show CDR1 as MNHEY and CDR2 as SVGAGI. The germline V and J ends were trimmed by 8 bases and 0 bases, with 10 bases remaining between them. This CDR3 is 14 amino acids long. The CDR3 DNA is TGTGCCAGCGGGAGGGCTGCAACTAATGAAAAACTGTTTTTT. It is translated as CASGRAATNEKLFF.

This clone has a handful of counts. This chain connects TRBV7-2 to TRBJ2-7, with 7 bases identical to TRBD2. Germline CDR1 SGHTA, CDR2 FQGNSA. This CDR3 is built from 14 residues. V shed 5 bases, J shed 3 bases, and the junction held 7 bases outside the gene matches. The CDR3 here is CASSLGLTVYEQYF. The CDR3 region has the DNA TGTGCCAGCAGCCTGGGACTAACTGTCTACGAGCAGTACTTC.

J is TRBJ1-2 and V is TRBV4-2; the match to TRBD1 covers 7 bases. The germline gives CDR1 LGHNA, CDR2 YNFKEQ. With 2 bases clipped from V and 7 bases from J, the junction kept 10 bases outside the gene matches. This CDR3 has 15 amino acids. The CDR3 reads CASSQYDRVLTGYTF. As DNA, the CDR3 is TGTGCCAGCAGCCAATATGACAGGGTATTAACTGGCTACACCTTC.

This clone ranks as medium-sized. This chain links TRBV20-1 with TRBJ1-1; 8 bases match TRBD1. This CDR3 is 11 amino acids long. J gave up 4 bases and V 5 bases, and 0 bases lay outside the gene matches. The germline CDR1 and CDR2 sequences are DFQATT and SNEGSKA (reference sequence). CDR3 nucleotides: TGCAGTGCTGGACAGGGCACTGAAGCTTTCTTT. Amino acid sequence: CSAGQGTEAFF.

The V and J genes are TRBV27 and TRBJ1-2, with 7 bases identical to TRBD1. J was trimmed by 4 bases and V by 3 bases; bases with no gene match: 2. CDR3 length: 13 residues. Germline CDR1 and CDR2: MNHEY and SMNVEV (reference sequence). The CDR3 loop is CASSFGDSYGYTF. The DNA for the CDR3 is TGTGCCAGCAGTTTTGGGGACAGCTATGGCTACACCTTC.

Concerning this clone itself: A much larger clone sits a single nucleotide away, making a read error possible. The same CDR3 also results from other DNA sequences found in this sample. The gene calls are TRBV5-1 and TRBJ2-3; the match to TRBD1 covers 8 bases. Trimming cost V 4 bases and J 1 base; bases outside gene matches: 5. The CDR3 covers 15 residues. Per germline, CDR1 SGHRS and CDR2 YFSETQ. The CDR3 here is CASSLRGLGTDTQYF. CDR3 nucleotides: TGCGCCAGCAGCCTCAGGGGGCTCGGCACAGATACGCAGTATTTT.

In this sample, this clone turned up a few times. Mismatch with germline at one junction end may stem from a read error. V and J are TRBV3-1 (or the pseudogene TRBV3-2) and TRBJ2-3, with D tentatively TRBD2 (5 bases). Per the germline V gene, CDR1 is LGHDT and CDR2 is YNNKEL (reference sequence). The CDR3 extends over 13 amino acids. In DNA, the CDR3 is TGTGCCAGTGCCGGGGTGGGCACAGATACGCGGTATTTT. Its protein product is CASAGVGTDTRYF.

The chain joins TRBV6-5 to TRBJ1-1, with 9 bases matching TRBD1. Germline V gene data show CDR1 as MNHEY and CDR2 as SVGAGI. J lost 1 base, V lost 10 bases, and 7 bases had no gene match. CDR3 length equals 14 residues. The CDR3 region has the DNA TGTGCCACCCACAGGGGGCAGGGGAACACTGAAGCTTTCTTT. It specifies CATHRGQGNTEAFF.